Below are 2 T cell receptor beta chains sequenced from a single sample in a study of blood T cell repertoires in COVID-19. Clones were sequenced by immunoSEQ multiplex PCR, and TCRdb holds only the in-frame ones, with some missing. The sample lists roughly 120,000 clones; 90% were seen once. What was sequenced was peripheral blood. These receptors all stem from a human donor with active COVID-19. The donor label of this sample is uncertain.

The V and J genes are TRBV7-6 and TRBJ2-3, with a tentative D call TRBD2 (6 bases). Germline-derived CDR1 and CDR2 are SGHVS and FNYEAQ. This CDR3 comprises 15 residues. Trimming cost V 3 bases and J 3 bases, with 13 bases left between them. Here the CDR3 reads CASSFLKTSTDTQYF. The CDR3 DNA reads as TGTGCCAGCAGCTTCCTCAAGACTAGTACAGATACGCAGTATTTT. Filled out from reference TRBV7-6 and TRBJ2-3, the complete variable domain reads GAGVSQSPRYKVTKRGQDVALRCDPISGHVSLYWYRQALGQGPEFLTYFNYEAQQDKSGLPNDRFSAERPEGSISTLTIQRTEQRDSAMYRCASSFLKTSTDTQYFGPGTRLTVL.

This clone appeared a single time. CDR3 sequence: CASSLTGNGYTF. CDR3 sequence (DNA): TGTGCCAGCAGTTTAACAGGGAACGGCTACACCTTC. This chain joins TRBV27 and TRBJ1-2; perhaps TRBD1 as D (6 bases). Germline lookup yields CDR1 MNHEY and CDR2 SMNVEV (reference sequence). The V end lost 2 bases, the J end lost 8 bases, and 9 bases lay between the germline ends. The CDR3 runs 12 residues.